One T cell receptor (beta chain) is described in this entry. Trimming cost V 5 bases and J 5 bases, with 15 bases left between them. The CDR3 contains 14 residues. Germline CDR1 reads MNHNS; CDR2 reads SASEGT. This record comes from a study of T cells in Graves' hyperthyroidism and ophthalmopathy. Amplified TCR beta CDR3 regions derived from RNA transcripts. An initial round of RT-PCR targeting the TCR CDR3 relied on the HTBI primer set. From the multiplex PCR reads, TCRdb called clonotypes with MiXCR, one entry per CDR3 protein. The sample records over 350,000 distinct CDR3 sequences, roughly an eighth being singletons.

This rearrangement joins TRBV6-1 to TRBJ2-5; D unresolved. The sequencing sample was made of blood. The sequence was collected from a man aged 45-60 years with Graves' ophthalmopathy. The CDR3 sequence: CASSKLPSVETQYF. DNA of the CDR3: TGTGCCAGCAGTAAACTACCCTCCGTTGAGACCCAGTACTTC.